These T cell receptor beta chains were read from a single sample in a study of blood T cell repertoires in COVID-19. Method: immunoSEQ multiplex PCR; TCRdb's copy keeps in-frame clones and lacks some. The sample records a few hundred thousand clones, 85% to 90% being singletons. Source material: peripheral blood. These receptors all stem from a man between 25 and 39 years old with acute or convalescent COVID-19. Both conserved end residues are part of each CDR3. The D gene is left open where the match is weak. Size is omitted from some rows. Given values are once, few, many or a class for expanded clones.

v_gene	d_gene	j_gene	abundance	CDR3nt	CDR3aa
TRBV2	-	TRBJ1-3	once	TGTGCCAGCAGTGAAGCGGTCCCAGGGCGTGGAAACACCATATATTTT	CASSEAVPGRGNTIYF
TRBV4-1	TRBD2	TRBJ2-1	-	TGCGCCAGCAGCCAAGATCCGCGCGGGAGTGCATACAATGAGCAGTTCTTC	CASSQDPRGSAYNEQFF
TRBV12-3/TRBV12-4	-	TRBJ1-4	-	TGTGCCAGCAGTTTCGGGGGAGAGAGAAAACTGTTTTTT	CASSFGGERKLFF
TRBV5-1	-	TRBJ2-4	-	TGCGCCAGCAGCTTGGCCGGTCGTAGCATTCAGTACTTC	CASSLAGRSIQYF
TRBV5-5	-	TRBJ1-1	-	TGTGCCAGCAGCGTCGGAGGGACTCTGAACACTGAAGCTTTCTTT	CASSVGGTLNTEAFF
TRBV11-3	-	TRBJ2-3	-	TGTGCCAGCAGCTTAAACGGGGGAGTTTCAGATACGCAGTATTTT	CASSLNGGVSDTQYF
TRBV9	TRBD2	TRBJ2-3	-	TGTGCCAGCAGCGCCAAGGGACTAGAGGGCACAGATACGCAGTATTTT	CASSAKGLEGTDTQYF
TRBV5-8	TRBD1	TRBJ2-7	-	TGTGCCAGCAGCTTGAGGACAGGATGGGAATCCGAGCAGTACTTC	CASSLRTGWESEQYF
TRBV6-5	-	TRBJ1-3	-	TGTGCCAGCAGTTCCCCGTCGGGTTTTGGAAACACCATATATTTT	CASSSPSGFGNTIYF
TRBV9	-	TRBJ1-1	-	TGTGCCAGCAGCGTAGTTATAGCGAACACTGAAGCTTTCTTT	CASSVVIANTEAFF
TRBV3-1/TRBV3-2	-	TRBJ1-5	-	TGTGCCAGCAGCCAGCAGAATCAGCCCCAGCATTTT	CASSQQNQPQHF
TRBV9	TRBD2	TRBJ2-1	-	TGTGCCAGCAGCCCTAGGGACTACTACAATGAGCAGTTCTTC	CASSPRDYYNEQFF
TRBV7-3	TRBD2	TRBJ2-1	-	TGTGCCAGCAGCCCGATTTCCAGCGGGAGCTACAATGAGCAGTTCTTC	CASSPISSGSYNEQFF
TRBV6-6	-	TRBJ2-2	-	TGTGCCAGCAGTTACTCTGGAGGCGGGGAGCTGTTTTTT	CASSYSGGGELFF
TRBV5-4	TRBD1	TRBJ1-6	once	TGTGCCAGCAGCCCCTCGCAGGGGGCGAATTCACCCCTCCACTTT	CASSPSQGANSPLHF
TRBV6-5	TRBD1	TRBJ2-7	-	TGTGCCAGCAGTTACTCCCGGACAGGGGCCTACGAGCAGTACTTC	CASSYSRTGAYEQYF
TRBV11-2	-	TRBJ2-5	-	TGTGCCAGCAGTTTAGGCGTACAAGAGACCCAGTACTTC	CASSLGVQETQYF
TRBV28	-	TRBJ1-2	-	TGTGCCAGCAGTGCGAACTGGGCAACTAACTATGGCTACACCTTC	CASSANWATNYGYTF
TRBV5-1	-	TRBJ1-3	-	TGCGCCAGCAGCTCCGAGGGTAGCTCTGGAAACACCATATATTTT	CASSSEGSSGNTIYF
TRBV10-1	TRBD2	TRBJ2-3	-	TGCGCCAGCAGTGAGACCCAGCGGGGGTTCGTAGATACGCAGTATTTT	CASSETQRGFVDTQYF
TRBV6-2/TRBV6-3	-	TRBJ2-7	-	TGTGCCAGCAGTTACGAGGTGGGCTACGAGCAGTACTTC	CASSYEVGYEQYF
TRBV3-1/TRBV3-2	-	TRBJ1-2	-	TGTGCCAGCAGCTCCCAAGGGGCAGGACGTAACTATGGCTACACCTTC	CASSSQGAGRNYGYTF
TRBV5-5	-	TRBJ1-3	once	TGTGCCAGCAGCTTACCGGGACTTGGAAACACCATATATTTT	CASSLPGLGNTIYF
TRBV27	TRBD2	TRBJ2-1	-	TGTGCCAGCAGTTTCGTAAGCGGGGGTTACAATGAGCAGTTCTTC	CASSFVSGGYNEQFF
TRBV5-1	-	TRBJ1-4	-	TGCGCCAGCAGCCCTCAGTCCGGCGGGACTAATGAAAAACTGTTTTTT	CASSPQSGGTNEKLFF
TRBV10-1	-	TRBJ2-6	-	TGCGCCAGCAGCCCAGGCGGGTCATCTGGGGCCAACGTCCTGACTTTC	CASSPGGSSGANVLTF
TRBV9	-	TRBJ1-2	-	TGTGCCAGCAGCCCTCGACGGGTAACGGGATCGAAGTATGGCTACACCTTC	CASSPRRVTGSKYGYTF
TRBV19	TRBD1	TRBJ1-1	-	TGTGCCAGTAGTATTCTAAGGACAGGGGCCTCCGAAGCTTTCTTT	CASSILRTGASEAFF
TRBV28	-	TRBJ1-4	-	TGTGCCAGCACCGTCGGAGGGACCCCGGGAAAACTGTTTTTT	CASTVGGTPGKLFF
TRBV4-2	-	TRBJ1-6	-	TGTGCCAGCAGCCAAGAAGGGACACGCAATAATTCACCCCTCCACTTT	CASSQEGTRNNSPLHF
TRBV29-1	TRBD1	TRBJ2-2	-	TGCAGCGCATGGGGACAGACCTCCACCGGGGAGCTGTTTTTT	CSAWGQTSTGELFF
TRBV4-2	-	TRBJ1-4	-	TGTGCCAGCAGCCCCCAAAACAGTGGCCGAGTCATTGGGCCCCTGTTTTTT	CASSPQNSGRVIGPLFF
TRBV27	-	TRBJ2-7	-	TGTGCCAGCAGTTCCGCGTTCTCCTACGAGCAGTACTTC	CASSSAFSYEQYF
TRBV7-9	TRBD1	TRBJ2-5	-	TGTGCCAGCAGCAGGACAGGGCCAGAGACCCAGTACTTC	CASSRTGPETQYF
TRBV3-1/TRBV3-2	TRBD1	TRBJ1-6	once	TGTGCCAGCAGAGGACAGGGGGATTCACCCCTCCACTTT	CASRGQGDSPLHF
TRBV20-1	-	TRBJ1-1	-	TGCAGTGCTAGCCGGAACACTGAAGCTTTCTTT	CSASRNTEAFF
TRBV2	-	TRBJ1-1	-	TGTGCCAGCAGTGAAGAGGGGGTCATGAACACTGAAGCTTTCTTT	CASSEEGVMNTEAFF
TRBV28	-	TRBJ1-3	-	TGTGCCAGCAGCCGGGGTCCCTCTGGAAACACCATATATTTT	CASSRGPSGNTIYF
TRBV4-1	-	TRBJ1-5	-	TGCGCCAGCAGCCAAGACATGATCAGCGGGATTAGGGGCAATCAGCCCCAGCATTTT	CASSQDMISGIRGNQPQHF
TRBV6-5	TRBD1	TRBJ2-5	-	TGTGCCAGCACCACGACAGGGGGAGAGACCCAGTACTTC	CASTTTGGETQYF
TRBV7-3	-	TRBJ2-6	-	TGTGCCAGCAGCTCACGGGGCTCTGGGGCCAACGTCCTGACTTTC	CASSSRGSGANVLTF
TRBV5-8	TRBD1	TRBJ1-5	-	TGTGCCAGCAGGAGATACCGACAGGGAATCGGGCCCCAGCATTTT	CASRRYRQGIGPQHF
TRBV2	TRBD1	TRBJ1-5	-	TGTGCCAGCAGCTGGACAGGGTCTAATCAGCCCCAGCATTTT	CASSWTGSNQPQHF
TRBV19	-	TRBJ1-3	-	TGTGCCAGTATCTTATCGAGTGGAGGGTTCGGAAACACCATATATTTT	CASILSSGGFGNTIYF
TRBV18	-	TRBJ2-2	-	TGTGCCAGCTCAATCGGGGAAGGATCGGCCGGGGAGCTGTTTTTT	CASSIGEGSAGELFF
TRBV5-1	TRBD1	TRBJ1-2	-	TGCGCCAGCAGCTTGGGGGACAGGGGAGCCTATGGCTACACCTTC	CASSLGDRGAYGYTF
TRBV24-1	TRBD1	TRBJ1-1	once	TGTGCCACCAGTGTTTCAGGGGGCACTGAAGCTTTCTTT	CATSVSGGTEAFF
TRBV7-6	TRBD1	TRBJ1-2	-	TGTGCCAGCAGCTTAGTACCGGGACAGACGATAGGGTTTTCTGGCTACACCTTC	CASSLVPGQTIGFSGYTF
TRBV29-1	-	TRBJ2-2	-	TGCAGCGTTGGACTTGGGGGGGCCGCCGGGGAGCTGTTTTTT	CSVGLGGAAGELFF
TRBV7-6	TRBD1	TRBJ1-1	-	TGTGCCAGCAGCGCGCCCGGGGGACAGTTGAACACTGAAGCTTTCTTT	CASSAPGGQLNTEAFF
TRBV4-2	-	TRBJ1-2	-	TGTGCCAGCAGCCAAGGTGTAGACTATGGCTACACCTTC	CASSQGVDYGYTF
TRBV19	TRBD2	TRBJ2-7	-	TGTGCCAGTAACCAGGGACTACGCTACGAGCAGTACTTC	CASNQGLRYEQYF
TRBV2	-	TRBJ1-2	-	TGTGCCAGCAGTAGGGGGACGAACCTTAACTATGGCTACACCTTC	CASSRGTNLNYGYTF
TRBV15	-	TRBJ1-5	-	TGTGCCACCAGCAGAGATCTCCGGGAATACCGGGAGGGGGGTAGCAATCAGCCCCAGCATTTT	CATSRDLREYREGGSNQPQHF
TRBV10-2	-	TRBJ2-1	-	TGCGCCAGCAGTGATATTCGCGGGGACAATGAGCAGTTCTTC	CASSDIRGDNEQFF
TRBV10-1	TRBD1	TRBJ2-7	-	TGCGCCAGCAGTGATCCGGGACAGGACCACAAGCAGTACTTC	CASSDPGQDHKQYF
TRBV3-1/TRBV3-2	TRBD1	TRBJ1-2	-	TGTGCCAGCAGCCTTCGAGGGGGCCCTTTGGTCTATGGCTACACCTTC	CASSLRGGPLVYGYTF